This T cell receptor (beta chain) was sequenced during a study of cytotoxic CD8 clonotypes in ibrutinib-treated CLL. This clone was recorded a few times. The CDR3 extends over 14 amino acids. Per the germline V gene, CDR1 is SGHRS and CDR2 is YFSETQ. The V end lost 2 bases, the J end lost 3 bases, and 11 bases lay between the germline ends. Sequenced by immunoSEQ multiplex PCR; TCRdb stores in-frame clones only, minus some. The data contain some 200,000 clones, 70% to 75% of them singletons. The sequence came from a human donor with chronic lymphocytic leukemia. The sequencing here drew on PBMCs, taken after 12 months of ibrutinib treatment. The V gene is TRBV5-1, the J gene TRBJ1-1; possible D gene TRBD1, 5 bases. This chain's CDR3 is CASSFGAKDTEAFF. In nucleotides, the CDR3 is TGCGCCAGCAGCTTCGGGGCTAAGGACACTGAAGCTTTCTTT.